This TCR beta chain is from a study of cytomegalovirus exposure and HLA in healthy donors. On the study more broadly: A data release that came early held approximately 85 million unique TCRs from HLA-typed donors.

Primers included in the PCR were 60 Vbeta and 13 Jbeta primers. Per the authors' pipeline: It was a later analysis that counted some 80 million unique TCR beta chains, of which 8.5 million to 12 million were shared. Profiled with immunoSEQ multiplex PCR; TCRdb holds only in-frame clones, not every one. D and trimming come from the DNA, and the V and J calls and clone size come from that table. The repertoire includes about 85,000 clones, roughly 73% of them detected once, and roughly 1.9% sits in the top ten. With respect to this clone: The target antigen is unknown.

General study findings and limits: Specific recognition of CMV antigens was confirmed in vitro for a few chains (all CMV-associated). Previous analysis showed most TCR beta V segments were productive about 90% or about 30% of the time.

Sequenced input: PBMCs. The TCR sequence derives from a boy younger than 18 in good health and CMV-seronegative.

The CDR3 loop reads CASSYSRIEAMQYF. CDR3 DNA sequence: TGTGCCAGCAGTTACTCGAGGATTGAGGCGATGCAGTACTTC. The rearrangement links TRBV6-5 to TRBJ2-7; D gene unclear. CDR1 is MNHEY, CDR2 SVGAGI, per germline. The CDR3 length is 14 residues. Trimming pared 0 bases from V and 9 bases from J, leaving 15 bases between.